The clone carrying this T cell receptor (beta chain) was found a few times. What it binds is unknown. These data come from a study of early T cells in non-severe SARS-CoV-2 infection. At the level of the study: It was bulk RNA from unsorted whole blood that was sequenced, and the chains were unpaired.

Unique molecular identifiers were affixed to single, distinct cDNA molecules. MiXCR, applied by TCRdb to the 5' RACE reads, yields one record per CDR3 protein. The sample yields about 30,000 distinct CDR3 sequences, about 4.6% seen once. CDR1 is ENHRY, CDR2 SYGVKD, per germline. There are 15 residues in the CDR3. V was trimmed by 3 bases and J by 2 bases, leaving 11 bases between them. General study points: The study's VDJdb matching favored anti-spike CD8 responses and missed private and CD4 specificities.

This sequence was found in an adult who was a healthcare worker with PCR-confirmed SARS-CoV-2 infection or an uninfected control (not recorded which). The chain has TRBV10-3 and TRBJ1-5, with unresolved D. The sequencing used whole blood, collected at baseline. The CDR3 DNA reads as TGTGCCATCAGTGAAAGGCCGGGAGGCAATCAGCCCCAGCATTTT. This encodes CAISERPGGNQPQHF.